The 23 T cell receptor beta chains presented below share a single source sample, sequenced in a study of blood T cell repertoires in COVID-19. Generated by immunoSEQ multiplex PCR, the TCRdb table keeps only in-frame clones and is missing some. The sample contains 200,000 to 250,000 clones, more than 75% of which appear only once. Specimen: peripheral blood. The origin of the receptors is a middle-aged man who had recovered from COVID-19.

The chain is built from TRBV18 and TRBJ2-5; maybe TRBD1 (6 bases). V was trimmed by 5 bases and J by 5 bases, leaving 24 bases between them. The germline gives CDR1 KGHSH, CDR2 LQKENI. This CDR3 contains 17 residues. The CDR3 sequence is CASSSTSLGRGRETQYF. The DNA for the CDR3 is TGTGCCAGCTCATCAACCAGCCTCGGCAGGGGCCGGGAGACCCAGTACTTC.

V is TRBV19 and J is TRBJ1-1, with 7 nucleotides matching TRBD1. Trimming cost V 6 bases and J 4 bases; bases outside gene matches: 11. The CDR3 covers 15 residues. Germline-derived CDR1 and CDR2 are LNHDA and SQIVND (reference sequence). The CDR3 DNA reads TGTGCCAGTAGATACGCAGGGGGTGCGGGCACTGAAGCTTTCTTT. Protein: CASRYAGGAGTEAFF. The full variable domain, in which reference TRBV19 and TRBJ1-1 provide the parts outside the CDR3, is DGGITQSPKYLFRKEGQNVTLSCEQNLNHDAMYWYRQDPGQGLRLIYYSQIVNDFQKGDIAEGYSVSREKKESFPLTVTSAQKNPTAFYLCASRYAGGAGTEAFFGQGTRLTVV.

V usage is TRBV18 and J usage is TRBJ2-1; TRBD1 agrees at 7 bases. After removal of 1 base from V and 9 bases from J, the junction contained 3 bases not matched to a gene. The CDR3 length is 13 residues. The germline CDR1 and CDR2 sequences are KGHSH and LQKENI. In DNA, the CDR3 is TGTGCCAGCTCACCACGAGGACAGGCTGAGCAGTTCTTC. It yields the protein CASSPRGQAEQFF.

In this sample, this clone turned up once. This chain connects TRBV3-1 (or the pseudogene TRBV3-2) to TRBJ2-2; a weak D match, TRBD2 (7 bases). V was shortened by 7 bases and J by 2 bases, with 17 bases between the two germline ends. The CDR3 is 16 residues long. Germline V CDR1 and CDR2: LGHDT, YNNKEL (reference sequence). As DNA, the CDR3 is TGTGCCAGCAAACTGAGCGGGACACCTAACACCGGGGAGCTGTTTTTT. It translates to CASKLSGTPNTGELFF.

The rearrangement uses TRBV7-9 and TRBJ1-2; D is unresolved. The V end was cut by 5 bases, the J end by 3 bases, with 16 bases between. Germline CDR1 SEHNR, CDR2 FQNEAQ (reference sequence). The CDR3 extends over 15 amino acids. For the CDR3, the DNA is TGTGCCAGCAGCCTACTCGGCACAGAAGACTATGGCTACACCTTC. Translating gives CASSLLGTEDYGYTF.

This clone occurred once. The chain is built from TRBV3-1 (or the pseudogene TRBV3-2) and TRBJ2-1, with unresolved D. The CDR3 extends over 13 amino acids. Deletions cut 8 bases from V and 10 bases from J, with 18 bases between. Germline CDR1 LGHDT, CDR2 YNNKEL (reference sequence). CDR3 nucleotides: TGTGCCAGCCTAAAGGCGGTCTCTGGGGAGCAGTTCTTC. Its translation: CASLKAVSGEQFF.

This clone was counted once. CDR3 region: CASSLSAGAHYEQYF. CDR3 bases: TGTGCCAGCAGTTTATCCGCAGGGGCGCACTACGAGCAGTACTTC. J is TRBJ2-7 and V is TRBV28, with a possible D match to TRBD1 (6 bases). The CDR3 consists of 15 residues. The V and J ends lost 1 base and 3 bases respectively, with 13 bases between them. The germline CDR1 and CDR2 sequences are MDHEN and SYDVKM.

This rearrangement joins TRBV2 to TRBJ2-7; TRBD2 might be the D (6 bases). CDR1 and CDR2 from the germline V gene are SNHLY and FYNNEI. The CDR3 is 12 amino acids. V was trimmed by 6 bases and J by 2 bases, leaving 8 bases between them. This CDR3 reads CASREGPYEQYF. CDR3 coding DNA: TGTGCCAGCAGGGAGGGCCCCTACGAGCAGTACTTC.

V gene TRBV19 combines with J gene TRBJ1-5; 7 positions agree with TRBD1. V shed 8 bases, J shed 4 bases, and the junction held 5 bases outside the gene matches. The CDR3 is made up of 13 amino acids. Germline CDR1 and CDR2: LNHDA and SQIVND (reference sequence). The CDR3 here is CASAAQGNQPQHF. The CDR3 DNA follows: TGTGCCAGTGCCGCACAGGGGAATCAGCCCCAGCATTTT.

The rearrangement joins TRBV28 to TRBJ2-1; 8 nucleotides align to TRBD2. With V trimmed by 8 bases and J by 13 bases, 25 bases remained unmatched. Germline lookup yields CDR1 MDHEN and CDR2 SYDVKM. The CDR3 has 17 amino acids. CDR3 sequence: CASSGGGLAGHTVEQFF. The CDR3 nucleotides read TGTGCCAGCTCTGGGGGGGGGCTAGCGGGCCACACCGTTGAACAGTTCTTC.

The chain is built from TRBV5-1 and TRBJ2-2; 7 nucleotides match TRBD1. Germline CDR1 SGHRS, CDR2 YFSETQ. CDR3 length equals 15 residues. The junction had 9 bases not matched to a gene; V was cut back by 5 bases and J by 5 bases. The CDR3 bases are TGCGCCAGCAGGCCATCAGGACAGGCAACCGGGGAGCTGTTTTTT. It codes for CASRPSGQATGELFF.

A remark on this clone: The CDR3 ends on some other residue instead of the conserved phenylalanine or tryptophan, so this is likely a read error. The DNA is omitted, as the CDR3 cannot be located on it reliably, and the CDR3 follows TCRdb's listing. CDR3 sequence: CASSLAPRLAGHI. V usage is TRBV5-8 and J usage is TRBJ2-7; whether TRBD2, the table's D call, matches the DNA was not checked. From germline, CDR1 is SGHTS and CDR2 YDEGEE. The CDR3 is made up of 13 amino acids, end residues included.

The chain has TRBV3-1 (or the pseudogene TRBV3-2) and TRBJ2-7, with D possibly TRBD1 on 5 matching bases. From germline, CDR1 is LGHDT and CDR2 YNNKEL (reference sequence). V was clipped by 0 bases and J by 3 bases, with 9 bases between them. The CDR3 is 14 amino acids. The CDR3 reads CASSQDRAHYEQYF. For the CDR3, the DNA is TGTGCCAGCAGCCAAGACAGGGCCCACTACGAGCAGTACTTC.

CDR3 DNA: TGTGCCTGGAGCCGCACAGGGGTGGCTAATGAAAAACTGTTTTTT. Protein sequence: CAWSRTGVANEKLFF. The chain uses TRBV30 and TRBJ1-4; 7 bases line up with TRBD1. This CDR3 region has 15 residues. Germline CDR1 GTSNPN, CDR2 SVGIG (reference sequence). Unmatched junction bases numbered 7, after V lost 3 bases and J lost 3 bases.

A note on this clone: An end of the junction does not agree with germline; a read error may underlie this. Other DNA sequences of this sample code for an identical CDR3. The rearrangement joins TRBV28 to TRBJ1-2; 7 positions agree with TRBD1. The germline V gene encodes CDR1 MDHEN and CDR2 SYDVKM. The CDR3 runs to 13 residues. The CDR3 coding sequence is TGCGCCAGCAGGTCACAGGGGAACTATGGCTACACCTTC. Protein: CASRSQGNYGYTF.

In the case of this clone: This sample also contains other DNA sequences that code for the same CDR3. The V call is TRBV27, the J call TRBJ1-6; 8 bases align to TRBD1. Germline CDR1 is MNHEY and CDR2 is SMNVEV (reference sequence). The length of the CDR3 is 14 residues. After removal of 5 bases from V and 9 bases from J, the junction contained 6 bases not matched to a gene. CDR3 in amino acids: CASSPGTGSSPLHF. The DNA of the CDR3 is TGTGCCAGCAGTCCTGGGACAGGTTCTTCACCCCTCCACTTT.

V is TRBV14 and J is TRBJ2-5; D remains ambiguous. The CDR3 extends over 16 amino acids. V was pared by 1 base and J by 4 bases, with 16 bases between. The germline V gene has CDR1 SGHDN and CDR2 FVKESK. In DNA, the CDR3 is TGTGCCAGCAGCCAAGTCTCATCCCCCCTAGTAGAGACCCAGTACTTC. It yields the protein CASSQVSSPLVETQYF.

The V call is TRBV27, the J call TRBJ1-2; no reliable D call. V lost 0 bases and J 5 bases, leaving 7 bases between the germline ends. The CDR3 has 13 residues. Looked up from germline, CDR1 is MNHEY and CDR2 is SMNVEV (reference sequence). The CDR3 region is CASSLSAGYGYTF. CDR3 DNA sequence: TGTGCCAGCAGTTTATCAGCGGGTTATGGCTACACCTTC.

The chain uses TRBV2 and TRBJ2-7, with TRBD2 identical over 7 bases. This CDR3 region has 15 residues. Trimming at V came to 7 bases and at J to 4 bases, leaving 13 bases not matched to a gene. Germline CDR1 reads SNHLY; CDR2 reads FYNNEI. The CDR3 nucleotides read TGTGCCAGCAAGGCGGCTGGCGGGAGTAAGTACGAGCAGTACTTC. It codes for CASKAAGGSKYEQYF.

The rearrangement joins TRBV6-4 to TRBJ2-2; 9 positions agree with TRBD1. Trimming cost V 5 bases and J 1 base; bases outside gene matches: 5. Germline assignment: CDR1 MRHNA and CDR2 SNTAGT. This CDR3 is built from 16 residues. For the CDR3, the DNA is TGTGCCAGCAGTCTACAGGGACAGGGGAACACCGGGGAGCTGTTTTTT. As protein: CASSLQGQGNTGELFF.

The chain combines TRBV7-6 with TRBJ2-1, with 11 bases matching TRBD2. The length of the CDR3 is 15 residues. Germline CDR1 SGHVS, CDR2 FNYEAQ. With V trimmed by 5 bases and J by 5 bases, 5 bases remained unmatched. The CDR3 DNA reads as TGTGCCAGCAGCCCACGACTAGCGGGAAACAATGAGCAGTTCTTC. This codes for CASSPRLAGNNEQFF.

The chain recombines TRBV9 with TRBJ2-2; unclear D gene. Germline V gene data show CDR1 as SGDLS and CDR2 as YYNGEE. CDR3 length equals 16 residues. V lost 0 bases and J lost 4, with 13 bases in between. The CDR3 loop reads CASSVVVYPSTGELFF. The CDR3, as DNA: TGTGCCAGCAGCGTAGTCGTGTATCCGAGCACCGGGGAGCTGTTTTTT.

The chain uses TRBV19 and TRBJ1-1, with 8 bases lining up with TRBD1. V lost 3 bases, J lost 6 bases, and 0 bases stayed unmatched. From germline, CDR1 is LNHDA and CDR2 SQIVND (reference sequence). The CDR3 runs 12 residues. The DNA for the CDR3 is TGTGCCAGTAGTATCAGGGGGCCTGAAGCTTTCTTT. It specifies CASSIRGPEAFF.